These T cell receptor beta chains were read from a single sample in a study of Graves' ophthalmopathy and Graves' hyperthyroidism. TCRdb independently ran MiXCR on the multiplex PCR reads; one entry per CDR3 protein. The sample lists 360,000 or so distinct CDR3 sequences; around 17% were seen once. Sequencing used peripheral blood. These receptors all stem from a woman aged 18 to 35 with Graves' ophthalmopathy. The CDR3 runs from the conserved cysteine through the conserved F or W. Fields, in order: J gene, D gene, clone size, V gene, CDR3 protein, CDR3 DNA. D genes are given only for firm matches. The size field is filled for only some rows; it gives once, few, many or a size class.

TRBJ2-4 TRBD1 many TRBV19 CASSPPPRGRGNIQYF TGTGCCAGTAGCCCCCCCCCCAGGGGGCGAGGAAACATTCAGTACTTC
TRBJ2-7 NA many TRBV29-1 CSVEPGTGEQYF TGCAGCGTTGAACCAGGGACCGGCGAGCAGTACTTC
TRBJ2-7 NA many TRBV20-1 CSARTRTSAYEQYF TGCAGTGCCAGAACAAGGACATCAGCCTACGAGCAGTACTTC
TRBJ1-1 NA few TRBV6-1 CASSGQGANTEAFF TGTGCCAGCAGTGGCCAAGGGGCGAACACTGAAGCTTTCTTT
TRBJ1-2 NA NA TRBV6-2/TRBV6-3 CASSQVGGYTF TGTGCCAGCAGTCAGGTCGGCGGCTACACCTTC
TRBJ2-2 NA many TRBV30 CAWSVTDRWPGELFF TGTGCCTGGAGTGTAACAGACCGATGGCCCGGGGAGCTGTTTTTT
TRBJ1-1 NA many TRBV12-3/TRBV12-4 CASTVFRGAYTEAFF TGTGCCAGCACCGTTTTTCGGGGGGCGTACACTGAAGCTTTCTTT
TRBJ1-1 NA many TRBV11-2 CASSFGGDNTEAFF TGTGCCAGCAGCTTCGGGGGCGACAACACTGAAGCTTTCTTT
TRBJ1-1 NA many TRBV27 CASSSLQGTEAFF TGTGCCAGCAGCTCCCTGCAGGGGACTGAAGCTTTCTTT
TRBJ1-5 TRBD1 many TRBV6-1 CASSERGGQGAMGQPQHF TGTGCCAGCAGTGAGAGGGGGGGGCAGGGGGCTATGGGTCAGCCCCAGCATTTT
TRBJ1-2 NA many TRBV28 CASSLVRVYGYTF TGTGCCAGCAGTTTGGTTAGGGTCTATGGCTACACCTTC
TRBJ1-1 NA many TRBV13 CASSPRSVNTEAFF TGTGCCAGCAGCCCCCGAAGTGTGAACACTGAAGCTTTCTTT
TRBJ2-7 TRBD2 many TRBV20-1 CSANTGLAYEQYF TGCAGTGCTAATACGGGACTAGCCTACGAGCAGTACTTC
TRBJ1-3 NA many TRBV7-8 CASSSLPGRSSGNTIYF TGTGCCAGCAGCTCCCTACCGGGACGGAGCTCTGGAAACACCATATATTTT
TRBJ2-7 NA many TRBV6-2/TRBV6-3 CASSSTVVSYEQYF TGTGCCAGCAGTTCCACCGTGGTTTCCTACGAGCAGTACTTC
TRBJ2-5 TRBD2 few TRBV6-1 CASRDSGRAGGETQYF TGTGCCAGCAGGGATAGCGGGAGGGCCGGTGGAGAGACCCAGTACTTC
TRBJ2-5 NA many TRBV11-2 CASSLKTPLVGRQETQYF TGTGCCAGCAGCTTAAAAACCCCCCTCGTTGGGCGGCAAGAGACCCAGTACTTC
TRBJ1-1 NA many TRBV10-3 CAISEKGGNTEAFF TGTGCCATCAGTGAGAAGGGTGGGAACACTGAAGCTTTCTTT
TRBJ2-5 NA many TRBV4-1 CASSQVARGETQYF TGCGCCAGCAGCCAAGTGGCCAGGGGAGAGACCCAGTACTTC
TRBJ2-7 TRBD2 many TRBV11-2 CASSLDIGGALSYEQYF TGTGCCAGCAGCTTAGATATCGGGGGGGCGTTATCCTACGAGCAGTACTTC
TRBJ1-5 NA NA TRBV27 CASPDNYSNQPQHF TGTGCCAGTCCAGATAACTATAGCAATCAGCCCCAGCATTTT
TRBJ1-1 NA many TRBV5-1 CASSGGSGASTEAFF TGCGCCAGCAGCGGAGGATCGGGGGCCAGCACTGAAGCTTTCTTT
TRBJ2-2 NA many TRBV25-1 CASSEFDAGKTGELFF TGTGCCAGCAGTGAATTTGATGCAGGGAAGACCGGGGAGCTGTTTTTT
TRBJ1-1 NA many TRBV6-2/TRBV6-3 CASSYSNLLMNTEAFF TGTGCCAGCAGTTACTCGAATTTACTCATGAACACTGAAGCTTTCTTT
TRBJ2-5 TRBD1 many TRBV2 CASSPGTGRRETQYF TGTGCCAGCAGCCCCGGGACAGGGAGGCGCGAGACCCAGTACTTC
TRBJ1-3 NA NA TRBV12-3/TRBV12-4 CATLPNGNSGNTIYF TGTGCCACCCTCCCGAACGGAAACTCTGGAAACACCATATATTTT
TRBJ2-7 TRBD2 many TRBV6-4 CASSHQRLAGVAYEQYF TGTGCCAGCTCCCATCAGAGATTAGCGGGGGTCGCTTACGAGCAGTACTTC
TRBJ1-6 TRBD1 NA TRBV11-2 CASSLDRGTGTSPLHF TGTGCCAGCAGCTTAGATCGAGGGACAGGGACTTCACCCCTCCACTTT
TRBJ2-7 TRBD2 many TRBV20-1 CSARPREGSDEQYF TGCAGTGCTAGACCCCGGGAGGGTTCGGACGAGCAGTACTTC
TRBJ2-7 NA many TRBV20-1 CSAPDGYEQYF TGCAGTGCTCCGGACGGCTACGAGCAGTACTTC
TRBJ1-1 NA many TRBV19 CASSNSMAEAFF TGTGCCAGTAGTAATAGTATGGCTGAAGCTTTCTTT
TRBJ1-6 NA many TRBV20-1 CSARTITGLHF TGCAGTGCTCGGACAATTACTGGCCTCCACTTT
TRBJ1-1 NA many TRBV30 CASSSWDTEAFF TGTGCCTCCTCCTCTTGGGACACTGAAGCTTTCTTT
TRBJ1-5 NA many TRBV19 CASNRVLNQPQHF TGTGCCAGTAACCGGGTCTTAAATCAGCCCCAGCATTTT
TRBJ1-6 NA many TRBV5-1 CASSLGGLGERGNSPLHF TGCGCCAGCAGCTTGGGGGGTTTAGGGGAACGTGGGAATTCACCCCTCCACTTT
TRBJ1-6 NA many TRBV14 CASSLSMDRAPYNSPLHF TGTGCCAGCAGCCTCTCGATGGACAGAGCCCCCTATAATTCACCCCTCCACTTT
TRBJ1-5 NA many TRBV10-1 CASSTRPRKGVDQPQHF TGCGCCAGCAGTACGCGCCCTAGGAAGGGGGTCGATCAGCCCCAGCATTTT
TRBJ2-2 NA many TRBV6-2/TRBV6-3 CASTLISGTGELFF TGTGCCAGCACTCTTATTAGTGGGACCGGGGAGCTGTTTTTT
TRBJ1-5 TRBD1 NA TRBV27 CASSFRVTGGSQPQHF TGTGCCAGCAGTTTTCGCGTGACAGGGGGCTCTCAGCCCCAGCATTTT
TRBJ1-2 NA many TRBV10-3 CAISESRAVNYGYTF TGTGCCATCAGTGAGTCTAGGGCCGTCAACTATGGCTACACCTTC
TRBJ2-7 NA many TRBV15 CATSRDLAQGNEQYF TGTGCCACCAGCAGAGATCTAGCTCAAGGCAACGAGCAGTACTTC
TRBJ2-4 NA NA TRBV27 CASSPQTGTTGGLGNIQYF TGTGCCAGCAGTCCACAAACCGGGACTACAGGGGGTCTGGGAAACATTCAGTACTTC
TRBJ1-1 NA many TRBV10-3 CAIRPPRDPGTEAFF TGTGCCATCAGACCTCCCCGGGATCCGGGAACTGAAGCTTTCTTT
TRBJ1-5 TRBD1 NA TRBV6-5 CASSYGTGKGQPQHF TGTGCCAGCAGTTACGGGACAGGGAAGGGACAGCCCCAGCATTTT
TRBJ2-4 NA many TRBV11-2 CASSLFARTKNIQYF TGTGCCAGCAGCTTATTCGCCAGGACCAAAAACATTCAGTACTTC